Following are 24 T cell receptor beta chains from one sample sequenced in a study of blood T cell repertoires in COVID-19. Clones were read by immunoSEQ multiplex PCR, and TCRdb kept only the in-frame ones, dropping some. This sample has some 99,000 clones, with 81% found just once. The sample comprised peripheral blood. The receptors here all came from a woman over 75 with acute or convalescent COVID-19.

This clone was counted only a few times. The CDR3 loop is CASSYTLSTEAFF. The CDR3 bases are TGCGCCAGCAGCTATACTCTGAGCACTGAAGCTTTCTTT. The J gene is TRBJ1-1, the V gene TRBV5-1; D is uncertain. There are 13 residues in the CDR3. The V and J ends lost 3 bases and 4 bases respectively, with 10 bases between them. Per the germline V gene, CDR1 is SGHRS and CDR2 is YFSETQ.

V usage is TRBV5-1 and J usage is TRBJ2-5; D is possibly TRBD1 (6 bases). CDR1 and CDR2 (germline): SGHRS, YFSETQ. V was clipped by 7 bases and J by 2 bases, with 15 bases between them. This CDR3 is built from 14 residues. The CDR3 is CASLKDSGQETQYF. CDR3 nucleotides: TGCGCCAGCCTAAAGGACAGTGGTCAAGAGACCCAGTACTTC.

This clone has just a few counts. Other DNA sequences in the same sample also yield this CDR3. V is TRBV9 and J is TRBJ2-1; 7 bases fit TRBD1. V shed 0 bases, J shed 0 bases, and the junction held 0 bases outside the gene matches. This CDR3 is 15 amino acids long. Germline V CDR1 and CDR2: SGDLS, YYNGEE. The CDR3 DNA follows: TGTGCCAGCAGCGTAGGACAGGGCTCCTACAATGAGCAGTTCTTC. It is translated as CASSVGQGSYNEQFF. The whole variable domain, remainder taken from reference TRBV9 and TRBJ2-1, is DSGVTQTPKHLITATGQRVTLRCSPRSGDLSVYWYQQSLDQGLQFLIQYYNGEERAKGNILERFSAQQFPDLHSELNLSSLELGDSALYFCASSVGQGSYNEQFFGPGTRLTVL.

The rearrangement uses TRBV5-8 and TRBJ2-3, with a possible D match to TRBD2 (6 bases). The CDR3 is 12 residues long. The germline V gene has CDR1 SGHTS and CDR2 YDEGEE. V was clipped by 6 bases and J by 4 bases, with 9 bases between them. The CDR3 here is CASMRDADTQYF. CDR3 DNA sequence: TGTGCCAGCATGCGGGACGCAGATACGCAGTATTTT.

The chain couples TRBV6-5 to TRBJ2-5; 7 positions match TRBD2. Germline CDR1 reads MNHEY; CDR2 reads SVGAGI. This CDR3 has 13 amino acids. With 7 bases clipped from V and 4 bases from J, the junction kept 6 bases outside the gene matches. CDR3 sequence reads: CASTPPGGETQYF. In DNA form, the CDR3 reads TGTGCCAGCACCCCCCCGGGGGGAGAGACCCAGTACTTC.

This clone was recorded at least ten times. The chain carries TRBV9 and TRBJ2-7; 9 bases fit TRBD1. Trimming at V came to 1 base and at J to 4 bases, leaving 6 bases not matched to a gene. The length of the CDR3 is 15 residues. Per the germline V gene, CDR1 is SGDLS and CDR2 is YYNGEE. The chain's CDR3 is CASSVRGQGSYEQYV. CDR3 DNA sequence: TGTGCCAGCAGCGTAAGGGGACAGGGTTCGTACGAGCAGTACGTC.

This rearrangement joins TRBV6-2 or TRBV6-3 to TRBJ1-5; TRBD1 aligns across 7 bases. Per the germline V gene, CDR1 is MNHEY and CDR2 is SVGEGT. The CDR3 is made up of 15 amino acids. The trim removed 4 bases at V and 0 bases at J, leaving 3 bases unmatched. The CDR3 nucleotides are TGTGCCAGCAGTTGGGGACAGTATAGCAATCAGCCCCAGCATTTT. Amino acid sequence: CASSWGQYSNQPQHF.

The chain combines TRBV11-2 with TRBJ2-3; D possibly corresponds to TRBD1 (6 bases). The CDR3 length is 15 residues. CDR1 and CDR2 (germline): SGHAT, FQNNGV. Between the trimmed V and J ends, which lost 0 bases and 5 bases, there was a span of 12 bases. CDR3 loop: CASSLEPLGGDTQYF. DNA for the CDR3: TGTGCCAGCAGCTTAGAACCTCTAGGGGGAGATACGCAGTATTTT. The full variable domain, in which reference TRBV11-2 and TRBJ2-3 provide the parts outside the CDR3, is EAGVAQSPRYKIIEKRQSVAFWCNPISGHATLYWYQQILGQGPKLLIQFQNNGVVDDSQLPKDRFSAERLKGVDSTLKIQPAKLEDSAVYLCASSLEPLGGDTQYFGPGTRLTVL.

The CDR3 protein is CATSGGSRKPYEQYV. CDR3 coding DNA: TGTGCCACCAGTGGAGGCAGCCGGAAGCCCTACGAGCAGTACGTC. V and J are TRBV24-1 and TRBJ2-7, with no clear D. The CDR3 totals 15 residues. V was pared by 5 bases and J by 2 bases, with 15 bases between. CDR1 is KGHDR, CDR2 SFDVKD, per germline.

V gene TRBV5-4 combines with J gene TRBJ2-5; D perhaps matches TRBD1 (6 bases). CDR1 is SGHNT and CDR2 is YYREEE in the germline V gene (reference sequence). The CDR3 is 15 residues long. Trimming stripped 3 bases from V and 0 bases from J, with 12 bases between. DNA of the CDR3: TGTGCCAGCAGCTCGCGGACAGAGTACCAAGAGACCCAGTACTTC. This translates into CASSSRTEYQETQYF.

The sample holds one count of this clone. The V gene is TRBV18, the J gene TRBJ2-2; D gene uncertain. CDR1 and CDR2 from the germline V gene are KGHSH and LQKENI. Trimming removed 3 bases at V and 3 bases at J, with 8 bases between. This CDR3 spans 14 amino acids. DNA for the CDR3: TGTGCCAGCTCACCCACACAGTACACCGGGGAGCTGTTTTTT. Translating it yields CASSPTQYTGELFF.

CDR3 sequence: CASSLPGTGRDGYTF. CDR3 DNA: TGTGCCAGCAGCTTACCGGGGACAGGGAGGGATGGCTACACCTTC. V and J are TRBV7-8 and TRBJ1-2; 9 nucleotides agree with TRBD1. The germline gives CDR1 SGHVS, CDR2 FQNEAQ. The CDR3 has 15 amino acids. Trimming removed 2 bases from V and 6 bases from J; junction bases left unmatched: 7. The whole variable domain, filled in from reference TRBV7-8 and TRBJ1-2, reads GAGVSQSPRYKVAKRGQDVALRCDPISGHVSLFWYQQALGQGPEFLTYFQNEAQLDKSGLPSDRFFAERPEGSVSTLKIQRTQQEDSAVYLCASSLPGTGRDGYTFGSGTRLTVV.

This clone was seen only once. The chain carries TRBV15 and TRBJ1-5; D might be TRBD1 (5 bases). The CDR3 spans 14 residues. The germline V gene encodes CDR1 LNHNV and CDR2 YYDKDF (reference sequence). V was cut by 7 bases and J by 4 bases, with 14 bases left in between. The CDR3 DNA reads as TGTGCCACCACGCTGGCGGGGGTAAATCAGCCCCAGCATTTT. Protein: CATTLAGVNQPQHF.

The chain employs TRBV15 and TRBJ2-2; unclear D gene. This CDR3 is 13 amino acids long. V was cut by 5 bases and J by 6 bases, with 10 bases left in between. Germline V lookup: CDR1 LNHNV, CDR2 YYDKDF (reference sequence). The CDR3 sequence: CATSGFGAGELFF. The CDR3 bases are TGTGCCACCAGCGGATTTGGAGCCGGGGAGCTGTTTTTT.

This clone was recorded a few times. The chain couples TRBV6-5 to TRBJ1-1, with TRBD1 matching 8 bases. Germline CDR1 MNHEY, CDR2 SVGAGI. The CDR3 is 14 amino acids. V dropped 6 bases and J dropped 5; count of bases not matched to a gene: 8. The chain's CDR3 is CASRRQGLWTEAFF. As DNA, the CDR3 is TGTGCCAGCAGGAGACAGGGGTTGTGGACTGAAGCTTTCTTT.

The rearrangement uses TRBV12-3 or TRBV12-4 and TRBJ2-1; no firm D call. Trimming removed 6 bases from V and 8 bases from J, with 8 bases in between. The CDR3 extends over 11 amino acids. CDR3 amino acids: CASSHQYEQFF. CDR3 in DNA: TGTGCCAGCAGCCACCAGTATGAGCAGTTCTTC.

J is TRBJ1-6 and V is TRBV7-9, with TRBD1 identical over 8 bases. The V and J ends lost 0 bases and 7 bases, in that order; junction bases with no gene match: 2. Germline-derived CDR1 and CDR2 are SEHNR and FQNEAQ (reference sequence). CDR3 size: 15 residues. The CDR3 coding sequence is TGTGCCAGCAGCTTAGCACAGGGGGGAAATTCACCCCTCCACTTT. Protein product: CASSLAQGGNSPLHF. The whole variable domain, remainder taken from reference TRBV7-9 and TRBJ1-6, is DTGVSQNPRHKITKRGQNVTFRCDPISEHNRLYWYRQTLGQGPEFLTYFQNEAQLEKSRLLSDRFSAERPKGSFSTLEIQRTEQGDSAMYLCASSLAQGGNSPLHFGNGTRLTVT.

J is TRBJ1-2 and V is TRBV5-6; no reliable D call. This CDR3 region has 12 residues. V lost 6 bases and J 4 bases, leaving 10 bases between the germline ends. Germline V lookup: CDR1 SGHDT, CDR2 YYEEEE. The CDR3 here is CASTISFYGYTF. CDR3 nucleotide sequence: TGTGCCAGCACCATAAGCTTCTATGGCTACACCTTC. The full variable domain, completed using reference TRBV5-6 and TRBJ1-2, is DAGVTQSPTHLIKTRGQQVTLRCSPKSGHDTVSWYQQALGQGPQFIFQYYEEEERQRGNFPDRFSGHQFPNYSSELNVNALLLGDSALYLCASTISFYGYTFGSGTRLTVV.

V usage is TRBV27 and J usage is TRBJ1-5; weak D call: TRBD1 (5 bases). The CDR3 has 14 residues. V was cut by 3 bases and J by 7 bases, with 13 bases left in between. Germline V CDR1 and CDR2: MNHEY, SMNVEV (reference sequence). The CDR3 DNA follows: TGTGCCAGCAGTTTGGAGGGGCCACAGCAGCCCCAGCATTTT. It is translated as CASSLEGPQQPQHF.

The J gene is TRBJ2-3, the V gene TRBV5-6, with TRBD2 matching 15 bases. The CDR3 covers 18 residues. Per the germline V gene, CDR1 is SGHDT and CDR2 is YYEEEE. The trim removed 4 bases at V and 1 base at J, leaving 7 bases unmatched. The CDR3 nucleotides are TGTGCCAGCAGCCCGGGACTAGCGGGGGGCAGGGGCACAGATACGCAGTATTTT. It translates to CASSPGLAGGRGTDTQYF.

This chain uses TRBV5-6 with TRBJ2-5; TRBD2 is a possible D gene (5 bases). Trimming removed 4 bases at V and 0 bases at J, with 19 bases between. Per germline, CDR1 SGHDT and CDR2 YYEEEE. The CDR3 sequence is 17 residues long. CDR3 sequence (DNA): TGTGCCAGCAGCCCTCCTCCCCTGGGAGCGAACCAAGAGACCCAGTACTTC. Its translation is CASSPPPLGANQETQYF.

This clone occurred once. The chain is built from TRBV24-1 and TRBJ1-4, with TRBD1 matching over 7 bases. The V gene end was trimmed by 4 bases and the J gene end by 3 bases; junction bases not matched to a gene: 4. Looked up from germline, CDR1 is KGHDR and CDR2 is SFDVKD. The CDR3 totals 15 residues. CDR3 nucleotide sequence: TGTGCCACCAGTGACGCCAGGGGGTCTAATGAAAAACTGTTTTTT. Translation gives CATSDARGSNEKLFF.

This chain connects TRBV30 to TRBJ1-5; D is uncertain. The CDR3 is 13 residues long. Germline assignment: CDR1 GTSNPN and CDR2 SVGIG (reference sequence). Trimming shortened V by 5 bases and J by 6 bases, and 14 bases separated the two germline ends. DNA of the CDR3: TGTGCCTGGGAAAGGGCTGAGGGTCAGCCCCAGCATTTT. This encodes CAWERAEGQPQHF.

This clone showed up just a few times. The rearrangement links TRBV28 to TRBJ1-5; tentatively, D is TRBD1 (5 bases). The CDR3 is 12 residues long. CDR1 MDHEN and CDR2 SYDVKM come from the germline V gene. Trimming left V 5 bases short and J 7 bases short, with 9 bases between. The CDR3 bases are TGTGCCAGCAGTCCTCAGGGACAGCCCCAGCATTTT. Translation gives CASSPQGQPQHF.